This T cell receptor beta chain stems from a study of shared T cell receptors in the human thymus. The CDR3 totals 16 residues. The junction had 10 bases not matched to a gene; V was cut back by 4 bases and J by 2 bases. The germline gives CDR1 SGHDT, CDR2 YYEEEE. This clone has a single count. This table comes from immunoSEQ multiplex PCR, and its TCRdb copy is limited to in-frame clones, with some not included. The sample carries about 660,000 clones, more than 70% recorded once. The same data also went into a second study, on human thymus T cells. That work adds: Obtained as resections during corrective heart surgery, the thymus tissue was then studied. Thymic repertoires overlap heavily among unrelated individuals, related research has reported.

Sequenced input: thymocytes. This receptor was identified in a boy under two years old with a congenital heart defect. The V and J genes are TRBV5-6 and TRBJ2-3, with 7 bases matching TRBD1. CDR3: CASSRHQGTDTDTQYF. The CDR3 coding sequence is TGTGCCAGCAGCCGCCACCAAGGGACAGACACAGATACGCAGTATTTT.